This record covers a single T cell receptor beta chain. The data are from a study of T cell changes during pregnancy in multiple sclerosis. Here immunoSEQ multiplex PCR was the method, and the copy in TCRdb shows in-frame clones only, minus some. The table lists some 30,000 clones, approximately 90% of them singletons. Deletions cut 5 bases from V and 3 bases from J, with 14 bases between. The CDR3 extends over 14 amino acids. The germline V gene encodes CDR1 SEHNR and CDR2 FQNEAQ (reference sequence). The chain employs TRBV7-9 and TRBJ2-7, with D possibly TRBD1 on 5 matching bases. Material: CD8+ T cells from peripheral blood mononuclear cells, obtained in the second trimester of pregnancy. This TCR was sampled from a female donor with multiple sclerosis, enrolled in a pregnancy study. The CDR3 region is CASSQLTENYEQYF. CDR3 coding DNA: TGTGCCAGCAGCCAATTGACAGAGAACTACGAGCAGTACTTC.